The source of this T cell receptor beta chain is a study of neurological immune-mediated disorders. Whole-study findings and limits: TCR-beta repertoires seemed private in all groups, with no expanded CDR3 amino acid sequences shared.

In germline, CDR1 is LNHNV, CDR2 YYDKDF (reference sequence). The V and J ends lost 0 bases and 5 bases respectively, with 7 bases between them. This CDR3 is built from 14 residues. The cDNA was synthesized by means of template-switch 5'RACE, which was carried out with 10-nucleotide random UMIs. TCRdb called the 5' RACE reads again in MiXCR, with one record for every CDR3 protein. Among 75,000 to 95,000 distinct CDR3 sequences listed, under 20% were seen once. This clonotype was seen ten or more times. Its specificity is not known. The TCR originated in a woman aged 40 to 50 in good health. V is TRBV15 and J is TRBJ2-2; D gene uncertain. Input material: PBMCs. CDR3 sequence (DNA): TGTGCCACCAGCAGAGATTTTTCAACCGGGGAGCTGTTTTTT. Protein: CATSRDFSTGELFF. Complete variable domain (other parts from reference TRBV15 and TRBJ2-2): DAMVIQNPRYQVTQFGKPVTLSCSQTLNHNVMYWYQQKSSQAPKLLFHYYDKDFNNEADTPDNFQSRRPNTSFCFLDIRSPGLGDTAMYLCATSRDFSTGELFFGEGSRLTVL.